This T cell receptor (beta chain) was sequenced for a study of T-cell memory formation after mild COVID-19. Study-level information: TCR clusters were largely donor specific.

TCRdb re-called the 5' RACE reads through MiXCR, storing one row per CDR3 protein. The table includes roughly 300,000 distinct CDR3 sequences, roughly 8% detected once. General study points: The authors left the SARS-CoV-2 specificity of second-wave clones peaking on day 37 unconfirmed.

V was trimmed by 3 bases and J by 15 bases, leaving 12 bases between them. The CDR3 loop spans 12 amino acids. The V gene's germline CDR1 is LGHDT and CDR2 YNNKEL (reference sequence). In this sample, this clonotype turned up a few times. Antigen: not known. This rearrangement joins TRBV3-1 to TRBJ2-6, with D tentatively TRBD2 (6 bases). This receptor was taken from a man aged 18-30 years who had mild COVID-19 (a few samples of this study predate the infection). Cell type and time point are not known. The specimen was PBMCs or a T cell subset sorted from them (not recorded which). The DNA for the CDR3 is TGTGCCAGCAGCCAGGAAAAGACTAGCCTGACTTTC. This gives the protein CASSQEKTSLTF. The full variable domain, with the rest looked up from reference TRBV3-1 and TRBJ2-6, is DTAVSQTPKYLVTQMGNDKSIKCEQNLGHDTMYWYKQDSKKFLKIMFSYNNKELIINETVPNRFSPKSPDKAHLNLHINSLELGDSAVYFCASSQEKTSLTFGAGSRLTVL.